The TCR beta chain under discussion was sequenced for a study of T-cell reconstitution after alpha-beta-depleted transplantation in children. The study, taken as a whole, reports: T-cell counts and diversity at one year following transplant were attributed mainly to newly produced T cells. Surviving recipient T cells and thymic progenitors underlay high day-60 TCRbeta diversity in some patients. Reportedly, alpha-beta T cells present about two months post-transplant originated from several hundred expanded clones of graft origin.

Germline values: CDR1 DFQATT, CDR2 SNEGSKA (reference sequence). The CDR3 is 14 amino acids. Trimming shortened V by 1 base and J by 7 bases, and 17 bases separated the two germline ends. A word on this clonotype: As yet, its antigen is unknown.

Preparing the TCRbeta library involved the use of unique molecular identifiers. From the PCR reads, TCRdb called clonotypes with MiXCR, one entry per CDR3 protein. The table lists fewer than 550,000 distinct CDR3 sequences, about an eighth of them singletons. The sequence was obtained from a female patient younger than 10 who had a stem cell transplant for aplastic anemia, so the T cells may come from the graft donor. The gene calls are TRBV20-1 and TRBJ2-7; D is undetermined. The source was PBMCs, mostly from graft donor cells, collected 180 days after TCRalphabeta/CD19-depleted stem cell transplant. CDR3: CSARGPLRTWEQYF. Written as DNA, the CDR3 is TGCAGTGCTAGAGGCCCATTGAGGACGTGGGAGCAGTACTTC.